This TCR beta chain is drawn from a study of technical replicates of blood from several donors. The method was immunoSEQ multiplex PCR; TCRdb's version includes in-frame clones alone and lacks a portion of them. Of nearly 80,000 clones in the sample, 90% to 95% were seen once. The germline V gene has CDR1 SGHTA and CDR2 FQGTGA. There are 15 residues in the CDR3. V was clipped by 5 bases and J by 1 base; unmatched bases: 3. V and J are TRBV7-3 and TRBJ2-3, with 10 nucleotides matching TRBD1. Sequenced input: T cells isolated from PBMCs. The receptor comes from a human donor in good health. The CDR3 loop reads CASSPTGGGTDTQYF. As DNA, the CDR3 is TGTGCCAGCAGCCCGACAGGGGGCGGCACAGATACGCAGTATTTT.